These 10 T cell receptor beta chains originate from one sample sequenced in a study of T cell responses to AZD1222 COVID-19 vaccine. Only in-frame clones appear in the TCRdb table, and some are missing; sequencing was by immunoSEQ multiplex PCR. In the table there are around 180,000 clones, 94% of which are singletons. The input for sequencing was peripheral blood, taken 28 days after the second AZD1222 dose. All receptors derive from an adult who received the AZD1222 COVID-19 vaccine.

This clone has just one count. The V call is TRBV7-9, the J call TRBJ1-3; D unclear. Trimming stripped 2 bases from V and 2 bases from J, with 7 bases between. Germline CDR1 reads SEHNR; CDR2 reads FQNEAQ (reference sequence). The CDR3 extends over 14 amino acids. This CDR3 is CASSLIRAGNTIYF. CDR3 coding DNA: TGTGCCAGCAGCTTAATAAGGGCTGGAAACACCATATATTTT.

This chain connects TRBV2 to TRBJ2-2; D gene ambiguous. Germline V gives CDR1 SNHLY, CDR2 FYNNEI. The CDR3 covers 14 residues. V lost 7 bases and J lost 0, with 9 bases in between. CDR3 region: CASTLTPNTGELFF. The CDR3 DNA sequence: TGTGCCAGCACCCTGACACCGAACACCGGGGAGCTGTTTTTT.

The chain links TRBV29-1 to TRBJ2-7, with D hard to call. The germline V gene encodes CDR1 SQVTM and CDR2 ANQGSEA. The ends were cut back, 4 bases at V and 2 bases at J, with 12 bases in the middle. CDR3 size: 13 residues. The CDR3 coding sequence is TGCAGCGTTGTAGGGCTAACCCCCTACGAGCAGTACTTC. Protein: CSVVGLTPYEQYF.

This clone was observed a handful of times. The CDR3 DNA follows: TGTGCCAGCAGCGTCCGGGCCCTAACAGGGGGGACCCAGTACTTC. The encoded protein is CASSVRALTGGTQYF. The V and J genes are TRBV5-6 and TRBJ2-5, with TRBD1 identical over 8 bases. The CDR3 extends over 15 amino acids. The V gene's germline CDR1 is SGHDT and CDR2 YYEEEE. Trimming removed 4 bases from V and 7 bases from J; junction bases left unmatched: 12. Full variable domain (missing parts from reference TRBV5-6 and TRBJ2-5): DAGVTQSPTHLIKTRGQQVTLRCSPKSGHDTVSWYQQALGQGPQFIFQYYEEEERQRGNFPDRFSGHQFPNYSSELNVNALLLGDSALYLCASSVRALTGGTQYFGPGTRLLVL.

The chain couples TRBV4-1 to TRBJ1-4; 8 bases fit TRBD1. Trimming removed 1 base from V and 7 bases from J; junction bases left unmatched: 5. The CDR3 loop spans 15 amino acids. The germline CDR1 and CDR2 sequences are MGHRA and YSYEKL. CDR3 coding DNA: TGCGCCAGCAGCCAAGCGTGGACAGGGCTTGAAAAACTGTTTTTT. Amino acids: CASSQAWTGLEKLFF.

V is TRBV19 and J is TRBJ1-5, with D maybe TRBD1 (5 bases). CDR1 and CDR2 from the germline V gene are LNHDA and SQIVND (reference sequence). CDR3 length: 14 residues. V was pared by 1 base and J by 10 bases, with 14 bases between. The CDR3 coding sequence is TGTGCCAGTAGTATAGCAGGGCCAGGGAGACCCCAGCATTTT. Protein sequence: CASSIAGPGRPQHF.

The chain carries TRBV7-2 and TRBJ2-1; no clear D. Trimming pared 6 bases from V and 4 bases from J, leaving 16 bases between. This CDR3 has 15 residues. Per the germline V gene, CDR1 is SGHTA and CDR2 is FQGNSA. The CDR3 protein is CASRLYLADYNEQFF. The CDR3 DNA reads TGTGCCAGCAGGTTGTATTTGGCAGATTACAATGAGCAGTTCTTC. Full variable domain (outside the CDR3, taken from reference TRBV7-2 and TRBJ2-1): GAGVSQSPSNKVTEKGKDVELRCDPISGHTALYWYRQSLGQGLEFLIYFQGNSAPDKSGLPSDRFSAERTGGSVSTLTIQRTQQEDSAVYLCASRLYLADYNEQFFGPGTRLTVL.

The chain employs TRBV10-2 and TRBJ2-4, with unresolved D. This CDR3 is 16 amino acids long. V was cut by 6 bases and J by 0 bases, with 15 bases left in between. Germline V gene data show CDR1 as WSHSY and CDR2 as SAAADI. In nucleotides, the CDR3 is TGCGCCAGCAGAATGGAAGGAGTTCTAGCCAAAAACATTCAGTACTTC. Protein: CASRMEGVLAKNIQYF.

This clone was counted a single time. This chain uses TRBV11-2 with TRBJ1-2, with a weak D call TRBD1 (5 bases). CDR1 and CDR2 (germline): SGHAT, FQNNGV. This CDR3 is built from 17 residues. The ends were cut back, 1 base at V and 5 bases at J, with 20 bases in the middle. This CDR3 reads CASSLGVGISGGYGYTF. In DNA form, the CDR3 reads TGTGCCAGCAGCTTAGGTGTAGGGATCTCCGGGGGGTATGGCTACACCTTC. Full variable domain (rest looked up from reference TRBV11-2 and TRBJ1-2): EAGVAQSPRYKIIEKRQSVAFWCNPISGHATLYWYQQILGQGPKLLIQFQNNGVVDDSQLPKDRFSAERLKGVDSTLKIQPAKLEDSAVYLCASSLGVGISGGYGYTFGSGTRLTVV.

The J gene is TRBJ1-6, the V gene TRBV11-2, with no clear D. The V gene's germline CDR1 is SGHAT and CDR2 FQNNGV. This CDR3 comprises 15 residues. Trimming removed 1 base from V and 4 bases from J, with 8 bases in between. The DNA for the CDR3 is TGTGCCAGCAGCTTAGTAGCCGCTTATAATTCACCCCTCCACTTT. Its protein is CASSLVAAYNSPLHF.